These T cell receptor beta chains were read from a single sample in a study of CD8 T cells in ankylosing spondylitis. TCRdb passed the 5' RACE reads through MiXCR, listing each CDR3 protein once. This table has 670,000 or so distinct CDR3 sequences, over 15% appearing once. The specimen sequenced was blood, either unsorted or a sorted T cell fraction (not recorded which). Receptors originate from a male donor with ankylosing spondylitis. The CDR3 runs from the conserved cysteine through the conserved F or W. D genes are given only for firm matches. Size is omitted from some rows. Given values are once, few, many or a class for expanded clones.

v_call: TRBV18; d_call: TRBD1; clone_size: .; j_call: TRBJ1-1; cdr3_nt: TGTGCCAGCTCACCTGCGAGGACAGGGATGAACACTGAAGCTTTCTTT; cdr3_aa: CASSPARTGMNTEAFF
v_call: TRBV6-2/TRBV6-3; d_call: .; clone_size: .; j_call: TRBJ1-2; cdr3_nt: TGTGCCAGCAGGGACAGCAGTGAATATGGCTACACCTTC; cdr3_aa: CASRDSSEYGYTF
v_call: TRBV2; d_call: .; clone_size: .; j_call: TRBJ1-1; cdr3_nt: TGTGCCAGCAGGGGGGACGGGGACACTGAAGCTTTCTTT; cdr3_aa: CASRGDGDTEAFF
v_call: TRBV4-3; d_call: TRBD1; clone_size: many; j_call: TRBJ2-2; cdr3_nt: TGCGCCAGCAGCCAAGAGGCAGGGACAGCCACCGGGGAGCTGTTTTTT; cdr3_aa: CASSQEAGTATGELFF
v_call: TRBV12-3/TRBV12-4; d_call: .; clone_size: few; j_call: TRBJ1-5; cdr3_nt: TGTGCCAGTTTGAGGGGGGGCAATCAGCCCCAGCATTTT; cdr3_aa: CASLRGGNQPQHF
v_call: TRBV7-2; d_call: .; clone_size: .; j_call: TRBJ2-5; cdr3_nt: TGTGCCAGCAGCGAGTCACTAGGGAAAGAGACCCAGTACTTC; cdr3_aa: CASSESLGKETQYF
v_call: TRBV18; d_call: TRBD1; clone_size: many; j_call: TRBJ2-1; cdr3_nt: TGTGCCAGCTCACAGGAGGACAGGGTTGTCGACAATGAGCAGTTCTTC; cdr3_aa: CASSQEDRVVDNEQFF
v_call: TRBV5-6; d_call: .; clone_size: many; j_call: TRBJ1-1; cdr3_nt: TGTGCCAGCAGCTCAACCGACCGGTCGGGAGGGGCGGCTTTCTTT; cdr3_aa: CASSSTDRSGGAAFF
v_call: TRBV10-3; d_call: TRBD1; clone_size: .; j_call: TRBJ1-1; cdr3_nt: TGTGCCATCAGTGGCCAGACAGGGGGCTTAGGTGAAGCTTTCTTT; cdr3_aa: CAISGQTGGLGEAFF
v_call: TRBV20-1; d_call: .; clone_size: .; j_call: TRBJ2-1; cdr3_nt: TGCAGTGCTGAGGGGGGCGGACTATTCTTTGAGCAGTTCTTC; cdr3_aa: CSAEGGGLFFEQFF
v_call: TRBV20-1; d_call: TRBD2; clone_size: .; j_call: TRBJ2-3; cdr3_nt: TGCAGTGCTCCGCCGCTAGCGGGAGGAAGCACAGATACGCAGTATTTT; cdr3_aa: CSAPPLAGGSTDTQYF
v_call: TRBV27; d_call: .; clone_size: .; j_call: TRBJ2-5; cdr3_nt: TGTGCCAGCAGTTCCCGGATACAAGAGACCCAGTACTTC; cdr3_aa: CASSSRIQETQYF
v_call: TRBV29-1; d_call: TRBD1; clone_size: .; j_call: TRBJ2-3; cdr3_nt: TGCAGCGTTTTCGGACAGGGGGTCGCAGATACGCAGTATTTT; cdr3_aa: CSVFGQGVADTQYF
v_call: TRBV15; d_call: TRBD2; clone_size: few; j_call: TRBJ2-7; cdr3_nt: TGTGCCACCAGCAGAGTGGCTAGCGGGGGGGGCGAGCAGTACTTC; cdr3_aa: CATSRVASGGGEQYF
v_call: TRBV2; d_call: .; clone_size: .; j_call: TRBJ2-7; cdr3_nt: TGTGCCAGCACCCTAGAGGCGGGAAAATACGAGCAGTACTTC; cdr3_aa: CASTLEAGKYEQYF
v_call: TRBV14; d_call: .; clone_size: few; j_call: TRBJ2-3; cdr3_nt: TGTGCCAGCAGCCGGGATACCTGGGATACGCAGTATTTT; cdr3_aa: CASSRDTWDTQYF